Sequencing of this T cell receptor (beta chain) was carried out in a study of blood T cell repertoires in COVID-19. For the study at large: Spain, Italy and the United States supplied samples that represented acute and convalescent COVID-19. From T cells, B-cell-depleted T cells, or PBMCs came the material, which was cDNA or gDNA.

With V trimmed by 3 bases and J by 5 bases, 13 bases remained unmatched. This CDR3 is built from 19 residues. Germline loops: CDR1 SGDLS, CDR2 YYNGEE. The authors' processing: Estimation of nucleated cell counts was performed using reference gene primer amplification. This table comes from immunoSEQ multiplex PCR, and its TCRdb copy is limited to in-frame clones, with some not included. V, J and clone size are taken as reported in that table, and D and trimming were inferred from the DNA itself. The sample includes about 14,000 clones, around 90% of them seen just once. The sequence was collected from a human donor with active COVID-19. The donor label of this sample is uncertain. The sequencing input was peripheral blood. This chain joins TRBV9 and TRBJ2-5, with 16 bases fitting TRBD2. CDR3 in DNA: TGTGCCAGCAGCGCTAGACCGGGACTAGCGGGGGGGGGACGGGAGACCCAGTACTTC. It is translated as CASSARPGLAGGGRETQYF.